This TCR beta chain was sequenced in a study of identical twins. Findings and caveats of the study: Twins shared out-of-frame alpha sequences with excess low generation probability.

This clonotype was observed a few times. Its antigen is not identified. This CDR3 is 15 amino acids long. Germline CDR1 SGHKS, CDR2 YYEKEE (reference sequence). V lost 4 bases, J lost 3 bases, and 5 bases stayed unmatched. cDNA molecules carried unique molecular identifiers, and template switching added a universal primer site. TCRdb itself ran the 5' RACE reads through MiXCR, one entry per CDR3 protein. The top ten hold 3.5% to 5% of the sample, which has a few hundred thousand distinct CDR3 sequences, more than 9.5% seen once. This sample was also put to use in a study of yellow fever vaccine responses in identical twins.

The sample consisted of memory (CD45RO+) T cells sorted from blood. The gene calls are TRBV5-5 and TRBJ2-1, with 9 positions matching TRBD2. This sequence was found in a woman aged 18-30 years in good health. The CDR3 loop reads CASSQRLADYNEQFF. CDR3 coding DNA: TGTGCCAGCAGCCAGAGACTAGCGGACTACAATGAGCAGTTCTTC.